These T cell receptor beta chains were read from a single sample in a study of Ad26.COV2.S vaccination and SARS-CoV-2 variants. Measured with immunoSEQ multiplex PCR; TCRdb has only the in-frame clones, and not every one. The repertoire has under 150,000 clones, 86% of them found once; the top ten carry 5%. The sequenced sample was peripheral blood, obtained after recovery from COVID-19. The receptors originated from a human donor who had recovered from COVID-19. CDR3s include the opening cysteine and the closing phenylalanine or tryptophan. The D gene is left open where the match is weak. The size of a clone is reported for some rows only, either as once, few or many, or as a class for expanded clones.

v_gene,j_gene,d_gene,abundance,CDR3nt,CDR3aa
TRBV29-1,TRBJ1-1,TRBD1,few,TGCAGCGTTTTCACAGGGGACACTGAAGCTTTCTTT,CSVFTGDTEAFF
TRBV6-5,TRBJ2-5,NA,once,TGTGCCAGCAGTTACACCACTCGGGAGACCCAGTACTTC,CASSYTTRETQYF
TRBV7-2,TRBJ1-1,NA,NA,TGTGCCAGCAGTGAACAGGGATACTACACTGAAGCTTTCTTT,CASSEQGYYTEAFF
TRBV13,TRBJ2-1,NA,once,TGTGCCAGCAGCTCGAGACAGACCTCCTACAATGAGCAGTTCTTC,CASSSRQTSYNEQFF
TRBV6-5,TRBJ2-3,TRBD1,NA,TGTGCCAGCAGCGGACAGGGAAGCTCCACAGATACGCAGTATTTT,CASSGQGSSTDTQYF
TRBV28,TRBJ2-1,NA,NA,TGTGCCAGCAGTTTCCTCGGGGGTCTGGGCCACAATGAGCAGTTCTTC,CASSFLGGLGHNEQFF
TRBV6-5,TRBJ1-2,NA,once,TGTGCCACCTCGATGGGCCCCCCAGGAAACTATGGCTACACCTTC,CATSMGPPGNYGYTF
TRBV27,TRBJ2-6,NA,NA,TGTGCCAGCACGGGTTCTGGGGCCAACGTCCTGACTTTC,CASTGSGANVLTF
TRBV9,TRBJ1-2,NA,NA,TGTGCCAGCAGCTCGAGCTATGGCTACACCTTC,CASSSSYGYTF
TRBV14,TRBJ2-2,TRBD1,NA,TGTGCCAGCAGCCCCGAGATAGGGACAGGGTACCTCGGGGAGCTGTTTTTT,CASSPEIGTGYLGELFF
TRBV27,TRBJ2-7,NA,NA,TGTGCCAGCAGCCTAGGCGGGATCCACTACGAGCAGTACTTC,CASSLGGIHYEQYF
TRBV18,TRBJ2-1,TRBD1,NA,TGTGCCAGCTCACCAGACAGGGTCTCCTACAATGAGCAGTTCTTC,CASSPDRVSYNEQFF
TRBV4-3,TRBJ1-2,NA,NA,TGCGCCAGCAGCCAAGATTGGCTGGGCCGGATGGATAGTGCTAACTATGGCTACACCTTC,CASSQDWLGRMDSANYGYTF
TRBV9,TRBJ2-7,TRBD2,NA,TGTGCCAGCAGCGTAGGGGGGAGGGACGAGCAGTACTTC,CASSVGGRDEQYF
TRBV27,TRBJ1-1,NA,NA,TGTGCCAGCAGTTTATCAGGAGCTTTGAACACTGAAGCTTTCTTT,CASSLSGALNTEAFF
TRBV4-1,TRBJ2-2,TRBD2,NA,TGCGCCAGCAGCCAAAATAGGGGACTAGTGGTAACCGGGGAGCTGTTTTTT,CASSQNRGLVVTGELFF
TRBV3-1/TRBV3-2,TRBJ2-1,TRBD2,NA,TGTGCCAGCAGCGCGGGACTAGTGGAGTACAATGAGCAGTTCTTC,CASSAGLVEYNEQFF
TRBV5-1,TRBJ2-2,NA,NA,TGCGCCAGCAGCTTGTGGCAGGGCAACACCGGGGAGCTGTTTTTT,CASSLWQGNTGELFF
TRBV3-1/TRBV3-2,TRBJ2-1,NA,NA,TGTGCCAGCAGCCCGGTAGTAGGGGGGGCCTACAATGAGCAGTTCTTC,CASSPVVGGAYNEQFF
TRBV14,TRBJ1-6,NA,few,TGTGCCAGCAGCCTCACAGGCAATTCACCCCTCCACTTT,CASSLTGNSPLHF
TRBV12-3/TRBV12-4,TRBJ1-3,NA,NA,TGTGCCAGCAGTTACGGAAACACCATATATTTT,CASSYGNTIYF
TRBV11-2,TRBJ2-7,TRBD1,NA,TGTGCCAGCAGTCAGGGGACAGGGATCTACGAGCAGTACTTC,CASSQGTGIYEQYF
TRBV5-8,TRBJ2-4,NA,NA,TGTGCCAGCAGCTTGTCCAGGGTCGGAACTCTAGCCAAAAACATTCAGTACTTC,CASSLSRVGTLAKNIQYF
TRBV28,TRBJ2-2,TRBD1,NA,TGTGCCAGCAGTTACAGGGGCGCGAACACCGGGGAGCTGTTTTTT,CASSYRGANTGELFF
TRBV28,TRBJ1-2,NA,NA,TGTGCCAGCAGTTTGCAAGGAACGGGGTACTATGGCTACACCTTC,CASSLQGTGYYGYTF
TRBV19,TRBJ1-5,TRBD1,few,TGTGCCAGTAGTACCCTTGACAGGGACCCCTTCGGGGCCCAGCATTTT,CASSTLDRDPFGAQHF
TRBV7-2,TRBJ1-1,TRBD1,few,TGTGCCAGCAGCTTGGACAGGGCCAACACTGAAGCTTTCTTT,CASSLDRANTEAFF
TRBV30,TRBJ2-3,TRBD1,NA,TGTGCCTGGAGTGCCACAGGGGCAGATACGCAGTATTTT,CAWSATGADTQYF
TRBV10-3,TRBJ1-2,TRBD1,NA,TGTGCCATCAGTGTATCCGGGACAGGGGTCGGCTACACCTTC,CAISVSGTGVGYTF
TRBV4-3,TRBJ2-3,NA,NA,TGCGCCAGCGCTAGGGAGACATACGGGGCAGATACGCAGTATTTT,CASARETYGADTQYF
TRBV18,TRBJ2-7,NA,many,TGTGCCAGCTCACCAGACGGGTACTACGAGCAGTACTTC,CASSPDGYYEQYF
TRBV6-6,TRBJ1-3,NA,few,TGTGCCAGCAGTTACTCCATAGGAGAGTCTGGAAACACCATATATTTT,CASSYSIGESGNTIYF
TRBV15,TRBJ2-1,TRBD1,NA,TGTGCCACCAGCAGAGTGGTGAGGGGGCCAAACAATGAGCAGTTCTTC,CATSRVVRGPNNEQFF
TRBV13,TRBJ2-1,TRBD2,NA,TGTGCCAGCAGCTGGGGACTAGCGGGGGGAAATGAGCAGTTCTTC,CASSWGLAGGNEQFF
TRBV24-1,TRBJ2-5,NA,NA,TGTGCCACCAGTGATCCCCTAAGAAAGACCCAGTACTTC,CATSDPLRKTQYF
TRBV27,TRBJ1-3,TRBD1,once,TGTGCCAGCAGTTTATCGGACAGGGCAAACACCATATATTTT,CASSLSDRANTIYF
TRBV5-3,TRBJ1-1,TRBD1,NA,TGTGCCAGAAAATGGGGTTTCCGGGACAGTGAAGCTTTCTTT,CARKWGFRDSEAFF
TRBV6-2/TRBV6-3,TRBJ1-6,NA,NA,TGTGCCAGCAGCCCTGAACGGGAGGTTTACTATAATTCACCCCTCCACTTT,CASSPEREVYYNSPLHF
TRBV7-2,TRBJ2-3,TRBD2,NA,TGTGCCAGCAGCTTGGACGGGGGGGCCGATACGCAGTATTTT,CASSLDGGADTQYF